The source of this T cell receptor beta chain is a study of PD-1 blockade in mismatch repair-deficient tumors (dated by TCRdb to 2016 to 2017). Study-level background: Between September 2013 and late 2016, the trial enrolled about 78 consecutive patients with more than nine types of mismatch repair-deficient cancer, all of whom had received prior treatment and were progressing. Deep sequencing of TCR CDR3 regions was used to track tumor-associated T cell clones in peripheral blood of patients responding to PD-1 blockade. The study at large found these results: After pembrolizumab, tumor-resident clones, which were often undetectable in blood before treatment, expanded rapidly and then contracted, generally ahead of radiologic responses.

Library preparation used the immunoSEQ multiplex PCR assay. What TCRdb holds here is the immuneACCESS table cut down to in-frame rearrangements. Part of the clones is not present; checked against another copy, under half of the missing clones reflect an unresolved V gene, and the others are unexplained. Present in this sample are just under 65,000 clones, about 91% of which were seen just once. The ten largest clones capture around 14% of the sample. A note on this clone: Its antigen specificity is not known. There are no base qualities to consult, and no much larger clone falls within one base.

For every enrolled patient, mismatch repair deficiency was confirmed by either polymerase chain reaction or immunohistochemistry. TCR sequencing was carried out for three patients who responded to pembrolizumab therapy. In the phase II trial, pembrolizumab PD-1 blockade was tested prospectively in advanced mismatch repair-deficient cancers, no matter which tissue of origin the cancers came from. Serial peripheral blood T cell samples were collected before and at multiple times after starting PD-1 blockade. Blood sampling times were expressed in weeks after the first pembrolizumab dose. The germline V gene supplies CDR1 SGHAT and CDR2 FQNNGV. The CDR3 measures 14 amino acids from cysteine to phenylalanine. This entry keeps only the CDR3 DNA: 42 bases, framed from base 1. V and J lose 3 bases and 6 bases, and a span of 11 bases separates them.

The sequencing used peripheral blood, collected 52 weeks after starting pembrolizumab. The origin of this receptor is an adult with mismatch repair-deficient cancer. The V gene is TRBV11-2 and the J gene is TRBJ2-2; TRBD2 might be the D gene, on 6 matching bases. In nucleotides, the sequence is TGTGCCAGCAGCTTCGGGGGACGCGCCGGGGAGCTGTTTTTT. This sequence encodes CASSFGGRAGELFF.